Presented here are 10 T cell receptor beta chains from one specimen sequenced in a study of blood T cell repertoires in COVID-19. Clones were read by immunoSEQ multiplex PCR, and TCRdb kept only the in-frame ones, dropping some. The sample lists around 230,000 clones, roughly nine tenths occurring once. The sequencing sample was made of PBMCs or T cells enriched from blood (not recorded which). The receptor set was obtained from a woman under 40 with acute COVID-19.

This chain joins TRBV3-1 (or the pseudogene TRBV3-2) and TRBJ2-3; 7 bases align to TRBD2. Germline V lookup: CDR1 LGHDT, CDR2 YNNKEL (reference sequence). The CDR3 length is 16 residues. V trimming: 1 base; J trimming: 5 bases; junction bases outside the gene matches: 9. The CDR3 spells CASSQVSSGVRDTQYF. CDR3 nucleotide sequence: TGTGCCAGCAGCCAAGTTTCCAGCGGGGTCAGAGATACGCAGTATTTT.

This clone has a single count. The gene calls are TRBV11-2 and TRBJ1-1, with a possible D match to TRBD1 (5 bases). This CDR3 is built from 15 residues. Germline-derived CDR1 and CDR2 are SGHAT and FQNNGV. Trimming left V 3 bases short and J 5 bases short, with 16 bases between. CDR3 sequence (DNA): TGTGCCAGCAGCTTTGGTCAGGGAAGGTTGACTGAAGCTTTCTTT. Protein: CASSFGQGRLTEAFF.

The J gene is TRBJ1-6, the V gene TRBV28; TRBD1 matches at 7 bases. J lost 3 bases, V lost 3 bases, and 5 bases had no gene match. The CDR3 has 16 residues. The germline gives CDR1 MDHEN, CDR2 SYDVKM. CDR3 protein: CASSFHTGVYNSPLHF. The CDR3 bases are TGTGCCAGCAGTTTCCATACAGGGGTCTATAATTCACCCCTCCACTTT.

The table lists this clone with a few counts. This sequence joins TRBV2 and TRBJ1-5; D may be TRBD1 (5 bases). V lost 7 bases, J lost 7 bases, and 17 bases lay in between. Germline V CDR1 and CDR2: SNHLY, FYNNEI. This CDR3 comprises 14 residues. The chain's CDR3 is CASTEGQVWQPQHF. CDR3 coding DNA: TGTGCCAGCACGGAGGGGCAGGTATGGCAGCCCCAGCATTTT.

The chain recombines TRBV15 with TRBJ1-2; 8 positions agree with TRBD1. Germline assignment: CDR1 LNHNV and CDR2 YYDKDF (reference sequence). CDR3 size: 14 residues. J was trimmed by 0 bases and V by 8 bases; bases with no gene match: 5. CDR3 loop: CATGTGGSNYGYTF. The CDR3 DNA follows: TGTGCCACCGGAACAGGGGGTTCTAACTATGGCTACACCTTC.

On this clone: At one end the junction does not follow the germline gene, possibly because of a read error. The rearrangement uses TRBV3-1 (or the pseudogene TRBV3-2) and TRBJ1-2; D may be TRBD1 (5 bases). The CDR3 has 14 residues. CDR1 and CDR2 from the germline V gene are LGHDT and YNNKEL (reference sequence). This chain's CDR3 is CASSQGNRYYGYTF. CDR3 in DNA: TGTGCCAGCAGTCAAGGGAACAGGTACTATGGCTACACCTTC.

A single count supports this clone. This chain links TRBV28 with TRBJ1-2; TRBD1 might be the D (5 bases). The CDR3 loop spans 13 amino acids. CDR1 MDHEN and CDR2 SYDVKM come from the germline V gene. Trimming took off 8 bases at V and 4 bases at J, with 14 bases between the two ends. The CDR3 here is CASAPTGPYGYTF. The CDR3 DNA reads TGTGCCAGCGCCCCCACAGGACCCTATGGCTACACCTTC.

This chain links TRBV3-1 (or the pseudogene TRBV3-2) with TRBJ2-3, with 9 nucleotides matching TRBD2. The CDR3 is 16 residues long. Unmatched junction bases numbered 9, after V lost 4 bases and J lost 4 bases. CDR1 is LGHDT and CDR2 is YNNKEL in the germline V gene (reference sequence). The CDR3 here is CASSRSASGVADTQYF. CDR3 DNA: TGTGCCAGCAGCCGCAGTGCTAGCGGGGTGGCAGATACGCAGTATTTT.

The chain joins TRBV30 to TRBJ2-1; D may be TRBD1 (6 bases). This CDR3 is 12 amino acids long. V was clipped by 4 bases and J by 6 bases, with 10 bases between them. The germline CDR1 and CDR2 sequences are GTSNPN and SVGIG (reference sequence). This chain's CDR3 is CAWKRGSNEQFF. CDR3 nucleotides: TGTGCCTGGAAAAGGGGGAGCAATGAGCAGTTCTTC.

This chain's CDR3 is CASSAHQGVYEQYF. CDR3 nucleotide sequence: TGTGCCAGCAGTGCCCATCAGGGTGTCTACGAGCAGTACTTC. The chain links TRBV28 to TRBJ2-7, with D possibly TRBD1 on 5 matching bases. The CDR3 is made up of 14 amino acids. Trimming shortened V by 5 bases and J by 3 bases, and 14 bases separated the two germline ends. Germline CDR1 MDHEN, CDR2 SYDVKM. Full variable domain (missing parts from reference TRBV28 and TRBJ2-7): DVKVTQSSRYLVKRTGEKVFLECVQDMDHENMFWYRQDPGLGLRLIYFSYDVKMKEKGDIPEGYSVSREKKERFSLILESASTNQTSMYLCASSAHQGVYEQYFGPGTRLTVT.